The TCR beta chain under discussion was sequenced for a study of blood T cell repertoires in COVID-19 (TCRdb year 2020). About the full investigation: Collaborator samples came from the United States, Italy and Spain and covered acute and convalescent phases of COVID-19. The prospective study material was composed of cDNA or gDNA derived from T cells, B-cell-depleted T cells, or PBMCs. The dataset comprised deeply sampled blood TCRbeta repertoires from subjects exposed to, actively infected with, or recovered from COVID-19. The repertoires were released in a freely available public database meant as a resource for research on the immune response to SARS-CoV-2. The samples were drawn from two sources: the first 160 participants of the ongoing ImmuneRACE study, and fewer than 1,500 subjects contributed by 6 global collaborators. The sample metadata nearly always contained a de-identified subject ID, COVID-19 status, age in years and sex. Where available, HLA class I and class II types were taken from metadata supplied by the sample provider and were not determined by assay-based typing. Study-wide findings and limitations: Clinical and demographic metadata were provided uncurated, with the amount varying by source and participant.

On this clone itself: Its antigen is not yet known. One base away there is no much larger clone; base qualities are not given.

The immunoSEQ Assay, a bias-controlled multiplex PCR, was used to amplify TCRbeta CDR3 regions from genomic DNA. On the study's bioinformatics: The number of nucleated cells in each sample was estimated from the amplification of reference gene primers within the assay. To quantify the absolute abundance of each unique TCRbeta CDR3 rearrangement, sequence reads were collapsed and filtered. For each sample, productive Simpson clonality was calculated as the square root of Simpson's diversity index over productive rearrangements. Imported from immuneACCESS, the table was reduced by TCRdb to in-frame sequences with V and J called. These copies leave out some clones; in studies compared against another copy, an unresolved V gene accounts for under half, and the cause of the remainder is not known. D and trimming come from the DNA, and the V and J calls and clone size come from that table. Recorded for this sample are about 150,000 clones; about 79% of them occurred a single time. The ten largest make up just over 9% of the sample.

Enrolling through a virtual design, the prospective study's participants ranged in age from roughly 18 to 95 years and lived across some 22 United States geographic areas. In the prospective study, cohorts were assigned on the basis of participant-reported clinical history obtained from a screening survey and a study questionnaire. ImmuneRACE Cohort 3 recovered participants were defined by two consecutive negative NP/OP PCR tests, healthcare professional clearance, or symptom resolution. Each participant in the prospective study had whole blood, serum and a nasopharyngeal or oropharyngeal swab collected by mobile phlebotomists. Prospective study participants could optionally give additional blood draws and questionnaires over an approximately 2-month period. Before DNA extraction, prospective study blood samples were shipped either frozen or at room temperature. The sequencing sample was made of PBMCs or T cells enriched from blood (not recorded which). This receptor was obtained from a man aged 50-60 years who had recovered from COVID-19.

The nucleotide sequence is TGTGCCAGCAGCTTAAGAAGGCTAGCGGGGGCCAATGAGCAGTTCTTC. It specifies CASSLRRLAGANEQFF. The chain joins TRBV7-3 to TRBJ2-1; TRBD2 aligns with 10 central bases. After removal of 1 base from V and 6 bases from J, the junction retains 6 bases not matched to a gene. From a lookup of the germline V gene, CDR1 and CDR2 are SGHTA and FQGTGA. The CDR3 sequence holds 16 residues, the cysteine and phenylalanine included. The DNA shown is the 48-base CDR3, in frame from base 1.